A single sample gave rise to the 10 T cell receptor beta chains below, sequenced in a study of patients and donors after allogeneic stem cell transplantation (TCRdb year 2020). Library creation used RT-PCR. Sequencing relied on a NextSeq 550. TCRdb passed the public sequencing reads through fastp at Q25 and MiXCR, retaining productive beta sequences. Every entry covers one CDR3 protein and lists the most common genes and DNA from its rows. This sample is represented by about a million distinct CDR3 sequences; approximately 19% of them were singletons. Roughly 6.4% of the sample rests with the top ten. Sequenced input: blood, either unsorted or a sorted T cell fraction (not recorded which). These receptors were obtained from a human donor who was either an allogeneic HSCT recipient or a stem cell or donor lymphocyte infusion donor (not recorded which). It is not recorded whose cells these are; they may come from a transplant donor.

The DNA of the CDR3 is TGTGCCAGCAGCGTAGAGTCACTAGCGGGGGCCTACAATGAGCAGTTCTTC. Translating it yields CASSVESLAGAYNEQFF. V is TRBV9 and J is TRBJ2-1; 11 nucleotides line up with TRBD2. The CDR3 totals 17 residues. The germline V gene has CDR1 SGDLS and CDR2 YYNGEE. Germline trimming cut 0 bases from V and 2 bases from J; bases unmatched to any gene: 4.

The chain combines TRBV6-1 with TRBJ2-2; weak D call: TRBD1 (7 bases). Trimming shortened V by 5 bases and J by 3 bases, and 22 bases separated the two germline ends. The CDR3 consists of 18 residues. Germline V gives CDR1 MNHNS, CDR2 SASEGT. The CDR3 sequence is CASSILPGEGGHTGELFF. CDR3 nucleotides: TGTGCCAGCAGTATACTACCGGGGGAAGGGGGCCACACCGGGGAGCTGTTTTTT.

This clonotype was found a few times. This chain's CDR3 is CSARGGGGYGMPQHF. The CDR3, as DNA: TGCAGTGCTAGAGGAGGGGGGGGGTACGGGATGCCCCAGCATTTT. The chain has TRBV20-1 and TRBJ1-5; D is perhaps TRBD1 (6 bases). Germline loops: CDR1 DFQATT, CDR2 SNEGSKA (reference sequence). The V gene lost 1 base and the J gene lost 9 bases, with 19 bases spanning the gap. CDR3 length: 15 residues.

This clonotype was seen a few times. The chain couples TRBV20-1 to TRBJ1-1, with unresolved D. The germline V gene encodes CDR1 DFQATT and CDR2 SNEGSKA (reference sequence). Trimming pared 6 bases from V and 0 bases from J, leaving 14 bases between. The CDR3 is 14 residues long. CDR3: CSAPTVGMNTEAFF. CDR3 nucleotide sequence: TGCAGTGCCCCCACAGTAGGTATGAACACTGAAGCTTTCTTT.

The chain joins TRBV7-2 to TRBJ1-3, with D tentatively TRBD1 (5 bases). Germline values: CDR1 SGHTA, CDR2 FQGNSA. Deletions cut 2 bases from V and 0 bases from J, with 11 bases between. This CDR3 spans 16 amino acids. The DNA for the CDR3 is TGTGCCAGCAGCTTATATGGGGCCCACTCTGGAAACACCATATATTTT. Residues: CASSLYGAHSGNTIYF.

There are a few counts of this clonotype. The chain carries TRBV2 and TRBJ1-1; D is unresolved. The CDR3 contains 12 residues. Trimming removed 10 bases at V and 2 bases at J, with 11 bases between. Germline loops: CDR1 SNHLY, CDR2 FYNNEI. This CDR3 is CATQGRNTEAFF. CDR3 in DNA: TGTGCCACCCAAGGAAGAAACACTGAAGCTTTCTTT.

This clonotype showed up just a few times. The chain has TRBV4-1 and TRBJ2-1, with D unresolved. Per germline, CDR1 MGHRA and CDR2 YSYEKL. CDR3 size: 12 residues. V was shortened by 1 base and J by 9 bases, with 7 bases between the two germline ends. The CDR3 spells CASSQVASEQFF. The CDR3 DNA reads TGCGCCAGCAGCCAAGTTGCGTCTGAGCAGTTCTTC.

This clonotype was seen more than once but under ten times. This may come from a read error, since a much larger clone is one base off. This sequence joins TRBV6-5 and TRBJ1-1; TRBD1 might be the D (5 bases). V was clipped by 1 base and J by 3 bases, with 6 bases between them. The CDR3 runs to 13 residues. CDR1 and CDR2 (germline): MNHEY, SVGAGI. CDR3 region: CASSYLGDTEAFF. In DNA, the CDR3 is TGTGCCAGCAGTTACTTAGGGGACACTGAAGCTTTCTTT.

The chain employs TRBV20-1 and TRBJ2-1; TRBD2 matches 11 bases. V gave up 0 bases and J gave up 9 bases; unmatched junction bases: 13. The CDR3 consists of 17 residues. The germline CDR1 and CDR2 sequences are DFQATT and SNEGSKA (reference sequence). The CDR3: CSARDRVFSGRAREQFF. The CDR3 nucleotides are TGCAGTGCTAGAGATCGCGTATTTAGCGGGAGGGCCCGTGAGCAGTTCTTC.

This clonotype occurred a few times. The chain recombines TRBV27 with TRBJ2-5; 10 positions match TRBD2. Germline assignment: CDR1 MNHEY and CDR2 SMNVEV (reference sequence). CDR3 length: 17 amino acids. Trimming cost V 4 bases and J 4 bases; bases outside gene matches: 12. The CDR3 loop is CASSSLTLAGEVETQYF. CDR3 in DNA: TGTGCCAGCAGTTCCTTAACCCTAGCGGGGGAGGTAGAGACCCAGTACTTC.